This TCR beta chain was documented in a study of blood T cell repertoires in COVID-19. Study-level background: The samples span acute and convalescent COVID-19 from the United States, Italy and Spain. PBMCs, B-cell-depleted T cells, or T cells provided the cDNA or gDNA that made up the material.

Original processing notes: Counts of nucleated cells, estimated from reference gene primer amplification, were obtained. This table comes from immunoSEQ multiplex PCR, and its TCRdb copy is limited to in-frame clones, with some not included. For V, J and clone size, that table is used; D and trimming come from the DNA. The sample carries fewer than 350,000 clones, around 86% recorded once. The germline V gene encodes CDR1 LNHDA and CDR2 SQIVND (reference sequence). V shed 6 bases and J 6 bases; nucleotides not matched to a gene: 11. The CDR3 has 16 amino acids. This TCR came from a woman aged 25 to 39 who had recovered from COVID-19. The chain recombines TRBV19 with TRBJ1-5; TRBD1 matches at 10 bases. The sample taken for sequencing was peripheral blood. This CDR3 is CASRGGGTGVPQPQHF. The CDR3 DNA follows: TGTGCCAGTAGGGGAGGGGGGACAGGGGTTCCTCAGCCCCAGCATTTT. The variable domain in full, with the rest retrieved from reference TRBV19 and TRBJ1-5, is DGGITQSPKYLFRKEGQNVTLSCEQNLNHDAMYWYRQDPGQGLRLIYYSQIVNDFQKGDIAEGYSVSREKKESFPLTVTSAQKNPTAFYLCASRGGGTGVPQPQHFGDGTRLSIL.